This T cell receptor beta chain was captured in a study of blood T cell repertoires in COVID-19. Study-wide context: From T cells, B-cell-depleted T cells, or PBMCs came the material, which was cDNA or gDNA.

This CDR3 spans 13 amino acids. CDR1 and CDR2 (germline): MGHRA, YSYEKL. V was trimmed by 3 bases and J by 8 bases, leaving 13 bases between them. Clones were read by immunoSEQ multiplex PCR, and TCRdb kept only the in-frame ones, dropping some. The profile shows about 230,000 clones, roughly 87% of them singletons. The sequence was collected from a woman aged 18 to 35 who had recovered from COVID-19. Sequenced sample: peripheral blood. V gene TRBV4-1 combines with J gene TRBJ1-1, with D unclear. CDR3: CASSHLPAAEAFF. DNA of the CDR3: TGCGCCAGCAGCCACCTCCCGGCGGCAGAAGCTTTCTTT.